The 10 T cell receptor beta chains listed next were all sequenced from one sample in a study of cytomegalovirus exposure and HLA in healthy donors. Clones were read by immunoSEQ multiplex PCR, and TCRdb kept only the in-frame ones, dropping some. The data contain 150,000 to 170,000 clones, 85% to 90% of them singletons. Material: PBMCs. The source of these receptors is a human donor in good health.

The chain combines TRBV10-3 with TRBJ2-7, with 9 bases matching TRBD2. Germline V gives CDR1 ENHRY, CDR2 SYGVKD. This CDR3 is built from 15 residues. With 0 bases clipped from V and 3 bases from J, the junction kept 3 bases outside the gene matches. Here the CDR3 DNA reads TGTGCCATCAGTGAGTCCGAGCGGGGGGACTACGAGCAGTACTTC. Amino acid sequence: CAISESERGDYEQYF.

The CDR3 reads CASSLDGLAKINEQFF. In nucleotides, the CDR3 is TGTGCCAGCAGCTTAGACGGGCTAGCGAAGATCAATGAGCAGTTCTTC. The chain recombines TRBV7-2 with TRBJ2-1, with D perhaps matching TRBD2 (6 bases). Between the trimmed V and J ends, which lost 1 base and 6 bases, there was a span of 16 bases. The V gene's germline CDR1 is SGHTA and CDR2 FQGNSA. CDR3 length equals 16 residues.

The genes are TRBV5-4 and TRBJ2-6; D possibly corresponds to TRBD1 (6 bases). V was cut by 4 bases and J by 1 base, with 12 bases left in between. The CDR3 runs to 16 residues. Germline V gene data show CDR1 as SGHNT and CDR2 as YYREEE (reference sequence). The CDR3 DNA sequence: TGTGCCAGCAGCCAGGACAGTTTATCTGGGGCCAACGTCCTGACTTTC. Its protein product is CASSQDSLSGANVLTF. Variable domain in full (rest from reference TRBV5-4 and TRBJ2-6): ETGVTQSPTHLIKTRGQQVTLRCSSQSGHNTVSWYQQALGQGPQFIFQYYREEENGRGNFPPRFSGLQFPNYSSELNVNALELDDSALYLCASSQDSLSGANVLTFGAGSRLTVL.

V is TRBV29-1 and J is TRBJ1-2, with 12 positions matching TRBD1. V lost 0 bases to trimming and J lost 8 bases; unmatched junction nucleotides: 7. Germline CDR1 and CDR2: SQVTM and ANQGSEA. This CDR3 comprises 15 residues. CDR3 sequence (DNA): TGCAGCGTTGAAGAGTGGGACAGGGGGCCGGACGGCTACACCTTC. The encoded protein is CSVEEWDRGPDGYTF. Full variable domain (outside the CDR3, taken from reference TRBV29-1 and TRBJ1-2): SAVISQKPSRDICQRGTSLTIQCQVDSQVTMMFWYRQQPGQSLTLIATANQGSEATYESGFVIDKFPISRPNLTFSTLTVSNMSPEDSSIYLCSVEEWDRGPDGYTFGSGTRLTVV.

The CDR3 sequence is CATSRTGGTEQFF. The CDR3 region has the DNA TGTGCCACCAGCAGGACAGGGGGCACTGAGCAGTTCTTC. The rearrangement links TRBV15 to TRBJ2-1; TRBD1 agrees at 10 bases. The CDR3 runs to 13 residues. V gave up 3 bases and J gave up 9 bases; unmatched junction bases: 2. Germline CDR1 is LNHNV and CDR2 is YYDKDF (reference sequence).

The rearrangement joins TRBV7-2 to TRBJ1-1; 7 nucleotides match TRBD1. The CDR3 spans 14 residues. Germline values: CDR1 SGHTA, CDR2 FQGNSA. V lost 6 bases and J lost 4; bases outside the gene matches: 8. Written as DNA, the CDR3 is TGTGCCAGCAGTAGGACCCGGGACAGCACTGAAGCTTTCTTT. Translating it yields CASSRTRDSTEAFF.

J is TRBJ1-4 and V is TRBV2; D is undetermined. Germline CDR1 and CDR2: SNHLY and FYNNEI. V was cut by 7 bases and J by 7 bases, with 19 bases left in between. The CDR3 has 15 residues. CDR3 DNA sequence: TGTGCCAGCAAGGACGCGGGCGGTGTTGGTGAAAAACTGTTTTTT. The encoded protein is CASKDAGGVGEKLFF.

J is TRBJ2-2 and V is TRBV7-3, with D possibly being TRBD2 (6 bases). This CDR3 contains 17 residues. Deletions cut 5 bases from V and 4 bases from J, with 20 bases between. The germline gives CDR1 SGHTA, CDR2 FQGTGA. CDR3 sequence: CASSPRGLRASTGELFF. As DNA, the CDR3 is TGTGCCAGCAGCCCCCGGGGACTCCGGGCTAGCACCGGGGAGCTGTTTTTT.

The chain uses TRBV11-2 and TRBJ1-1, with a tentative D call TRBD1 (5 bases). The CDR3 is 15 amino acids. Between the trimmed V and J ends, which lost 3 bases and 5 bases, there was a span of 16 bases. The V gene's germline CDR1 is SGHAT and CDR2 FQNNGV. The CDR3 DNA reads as TGTGCCAGCAGCTTTTATATACCGAAGGGGACTGAAGCTTTCTTT. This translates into CASSFYIPKGTEAFF.

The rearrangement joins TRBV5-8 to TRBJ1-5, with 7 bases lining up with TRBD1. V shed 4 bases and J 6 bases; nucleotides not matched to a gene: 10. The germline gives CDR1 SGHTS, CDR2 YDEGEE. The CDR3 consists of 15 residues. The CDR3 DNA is TGTGCCAGCAGCGTGGGACAGCTTACCGTTCAGCCCCAGCATTTT. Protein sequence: CASSVGQLTVQPQHF. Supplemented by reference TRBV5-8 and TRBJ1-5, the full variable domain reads EAGVTQSPTHLIKTRGQQATLRCSPISGHTSVYWYQQALGLGLQFLLWYDEGEERNRGNFPPRFSGRQFPNYSSELNVNALELEDSALYLCASSVGQLTVQPQHFGDGTRLSIL.